A single sample is the source of the 3 T cell receptor beta chains below, sequenced in a study of T cells after yellow fever vaccination. TCRdb re-analysed the 5' RACE reads in MiXCR, keeping a single row per CDR3 protein. The repertoire holds under 700,000 distinct CDR3 sequences, about a sixth seen once, with roughly 17% in the top ten. The sample consisted of PBMCs, taken roughly 5 days after the first yellow fever vaccination. The receptor set was obtained from a man between 18 and 35 years old who received the YFV17D yellow fever vaccine.

This clonotype turned up a few times. The chain has TRBV28 and TRBJ2-3; no clear D gene. CDR1 and CDR2 (germline): MDHEN, SYDVKM. The CDR3 runs 14 residues. V gave up 3 bases and J gave up 1 base, with 8 bases separating them. The CDR3 loop is CASSFLSGTDTQYF. The CDR3 region has the DNA TGTGCCAGCAGTTTTCTTTCGGGCACAGATACGCAGTATTTT.

This clonotype was seen more than once but under ten times. This chain links TRBV6-4 with TRBJ2-1; 11 bases fit TRBD2. The CDR3 runs to 15 residues. The V segment lost 2 bases and the J segment 8 bases; nucleotides outside the gene matches: 5. Germline V gene sequence: CDR1 MRHNA, CDR2 SNTAGT. The DNA of the CDR3 is TGTGCCAGCAGTGACAGGGCTAGCGGGGGGTATGAGCAGTTCTTC. Amino acids: CASSDRASGGYEQFF.

There are a few counts of this clonotype. V usage is TRBV11-3 and J usage is TRBJ2-1; D might be TRBD1 (6 bases). The germline V gene encodes CDR1 SGHNT and CDR2 YENEEA. This CDR3 comprises 16 residues. V was shortened by 2 bases and J by 8 bases, with 19 bases between the two germline ends. CDR3 nucleotides: TGTGCCAGCAGCTTAAACTTAGACTCAGGGGTCTATGAGCAGTTCTTC. It encodes CASSLNLDSGVYEQFF.